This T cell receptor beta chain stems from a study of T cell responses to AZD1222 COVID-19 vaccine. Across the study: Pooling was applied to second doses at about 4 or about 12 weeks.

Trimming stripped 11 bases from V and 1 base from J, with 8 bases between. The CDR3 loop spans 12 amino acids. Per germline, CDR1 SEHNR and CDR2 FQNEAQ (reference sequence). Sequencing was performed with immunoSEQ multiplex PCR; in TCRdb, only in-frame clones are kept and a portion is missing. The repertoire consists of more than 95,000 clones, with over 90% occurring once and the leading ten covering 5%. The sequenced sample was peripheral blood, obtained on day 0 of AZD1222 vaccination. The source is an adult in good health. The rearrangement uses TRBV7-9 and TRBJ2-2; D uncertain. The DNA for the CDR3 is TGTGCCCTCCACCTGAACACCGGGGAGCTGTTTTTT. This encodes CALHLNTGELFF.